A single sample gave rise to the 9 T cell receptor beta chains below, sequenced in a study of spatial heterogeneity in lung cancer. Noted time point: sample taken at primary tumor resection. Unsorted whole RNA of tumor, nontumor lung or frozen PBMC was sequenced. TCRdb re-analysed the 5' RACE reads in MiXCR, keeping a single row per CDR3 protein. The table includes roughly 25,000 distinct CDR3 sequences, more than 6.5% detected once. The sequencing here drew on PBMCs, taken at surgery. These receptors all stem from a male donor with early-stage non-small cell lung cancer.

V and J are TRBV5-1 and TRBJ2-7; a possible D gene is TRBD1 (6 bases). Trimming took 2 bases from V and 6 from J, leaving 12 bases between them. This CDR3 comprises 13 residues. CDR1 SGHRS and CDR2 YFSETQ come from the germline V gene. Here the CDR3 reads CASSLGQTGEQYF. The CDR3 region has the DNA TGCGCCAGCAGCTTAGGACAGACGGGCGAGCAGTACTTC.

This clonotype is labeled as medium-sized (0.01 to 0.1%). The chain couples TRBV6-5 to TRBJ2-2, with D tentatively TRBD1 (6 bases). Germline V gene data show CDR1 as MNHEY and CDR2 as SVGAGI. The CDR3 loop spans 14 amino acids. V was cut by 4 bases and J by 6 bases, with 12 bases left in between. The CDR3 DNA sequence: TGTGCCAGCAGTTTAACTCAGGGGTCCGGGGAGCTGTTTTTT. It encodes CASSLTQGSGELFF.

The sample holds many counts of this clonotype. The chain links TRBV27 to TRBJ2-3; a weak D match, TRBD2 (5 bases). The germline V gene has CDR1 MNHEY and CDR2 SMNVEV (reference sequence). The CDR3 loop spans 15 amino acids. The V and J ends lost 1 base and 4 bases respectively, with 12 bases between them. CDR3 sequence reads: CASSLFVGGPDTQYF. CDR3 bases: TGTGCCAGCAGTTTATTCGTCGGAGGACCAGATACGCAGTATTTT.

In this sample, this clonotype turned up many times. For the CDR3, the DNA is TGTGCCAGCAGCAAATCCTCGGACCGAAATGAAAAACTGTTTTTT. As protein: CASSKSSDRNEKLFF. The V and J genes are TRBV9 and TRBJ1-4; no clear D. CDR1 SGDLS and CDR2 YYNGEE come from the germline V gene. The CDR3 runs to 15 residues. V was clipped by 4 bases and J by 5 bases, with 15 bases between them. The variable domain in full, with the rest retrieved from reference TRBV9 and TRBJ1-4, is DSGVTQTPKHLITATGQRVTLRCSPRSGDLSVYWYQQSLDQGLQFLIQYYNGEERAKGNILERFSAQQFPDLHSELNLSSLELGDSALYFCASSKSSDRNEKLFFGSGTQLSVL.

J is TRBJ1-1 and V is TRBV27; D unclear. The V gene lost 6 bases and the J gene lost 1 base, with 18 bases spanning the gap. Germline loops: CDR1 MNHEY, CDR2 SMNVEV (reference sequence). This CDR3 has 16 residues. CDR3 in amino acids: CASSHWFRERNTEAFF. CDR3 sequence (DNA): TGTGCCAGCAGCCACTGGTTTCGGGAAAGGAACACTGAAGCTTTCTTT.

This clonotype was counted at least ten times. CDR3 loop: CASSQGPRGYEQYF. The DNA for the CDR3 is TGCGCCAGCAGCCAGGGACCTCGAGGCTACGAGCAGTACTTC. V gene TRBV5-1 combines with J gene TRBJ2-7, with D perhaps matching TRBD1 or TRBD2 (5 bases each). V dropped 4 bases and J dropped 3 bases, with 14 bases sitting between them. This CDR3 contains 14 residues. Germline V gene sequence: CDR1 SGHRS, CDR2 YFSETQ. The whole variable domain, filled in from reference TRBV5-1 and TRBJ2-7, reads KAGVTQTPRYLIKTRGQQVTLSCSPISGHRSVSWYQQTPGQGLQFLFEYFSETQRNKGNFPGRFSGRQFSNSRSEMNVSTLELGDSALYLCASSQGPRGYEQYFGPGTRLTVT.

At least ten counts were recorded for this clonotype. CDR3 DNA: TGTGCCAGCAGTTCCAGGATCCCTCCCGTGAACACTGAAGCTTTCTTT. Amino acids: CASSSRIPPVNTEAFF. The rearrangement joins TRBV12-3 or TRBV12-4 to TRBJ1-1; D call uncertain. The CDR3 contains 16 residues. Trimming stripped 4 bases from V and 0 bases from J, with 15 bases between.

This clonotype was observed at least ten times. This chain connects TRBV3-1 to TRBJ2-4; D remains ambiguous. Germline assignment: CDR1 LGHDT and CDR2 YNNKEL (reference sequence). V was trimmed by 0 bases and J by 6 bases, leaving 12 bases between them. The CDR3 runs 15 residues. The CDR3 DNA is TGTGCCAGCAGCCAAGAAACGCCCAAGTCAAACATTCAGTACTTC. Translation gives CASSQETPKSNIQYF.

This clonotype was recorded many times. The V and J genes are TRBV7-2 and TRBJ1-2; a possible D gene is TRBD1 (6 bases). The CDR3 has 15 amino acids. The germline CDR1 and CDR2 sequences are SGHTA and FQGNSA. V was cut by 3 bases and J by 3 bases, with 14 bases left in between. CDR3 protein: CASSFQGRNDYGYTF. The DNA for the CDR3 is TGTGCCAGCAGCTTCCAGGGGAGGAACGACTATGGCTACACCTTC. Supplemented by reference TRBV7-2 and TRBJ1-2, the full variable domain reads GAGVSQSPSNKVTEKGKDVELRCDPISGHTALYWYRQSLGQGLEFLIYFQGNSAPDKSGLPSDRFSAERTGGSVSTLTIQRTQQEDSAVYLCASSFQGRNDYGYTFGSGTRLTVV.